This T cell receptor (beta chain) is from a study of blood T cells in healthy people across ages. Study-level background: With template switching, about one barcoded beta molecule was captured per two T cells. Study-wide points: There were more naive CD4+ cells and higher diversity in long-lived donors than in aged donors. When one million T cells were used, diversity estimates were thought to be underestimates. Naive and antigen-experienced cells could not be conclusively compared, given unsorted PBMCs.

The germline V gene has CDR1 DFQATT and CDR2 SNEGSKA (reference sequence). The ends were cut back, 2 bases at V and 8 bases at J, with 6 bases in the middle. This CDR3 spans 10 amino acids. With respect to this clonotype: Antigen specificity is unknown.

Together with a sample-barcoded 5' primer, a J-beta primer mix was included in a second PCR lasting about 7 to 11 cycles. MiXCR was run by TCRdb on the 5' RACE reads, yielding one entry per CDR3 protein. Among more than 1,400,000 distinct CDR3 sequences listed, 42% were seen once. J is TRBJ1-2 and V is TRBV20-1; no definite D call. The TCR sequence derives from a woman younger than 35 in good health. What was sequenced was blood. The CDR3 sequence is CSARSNGYTF. The CDR3 DNA reads TGCAGTGCTAGATCGAACGGCTACACCTTC.